These T cell receptor beta chains were read from a single sample in a study of T cell responses to AZD1222 COVID-19 vaccine. The data were produced by immunoSEQ multiplex PCR, yet TCRdb's version contains in-frame clones alone and is incomplete. The sample holds roughly 140,000 clones, more than 70% seen once. The input for sequencing was peripheral blood, taken on day 0 of AZD1222 vaccination. These receptors were obtained from an adult in good health. Each CDR3 is given with its conserved first and last residue. The D gene is left open where the match is weak. Only some rows state a clone size, as once, few, many or a class for expanded clones.

CDR3 protein: CASSSNLGSKTQYF
CDR3 DNA: TGTGCCAGCAGCTCAAATTTGGGTAGCAAGACCCAGTACTTC
D gene: .
clone size: .
V gene: TRBV11-2
J gene: TRBJ2-5

CDR3 protein: CASSIDGTGSQHF
CDR3 DNA: TGTGCCAGTAGTATAGACGGAACAGGGTCCCAGCATTTT
D gene: .
clone size: .
V gene: TRBV19
J gene: TRBJ1-5

CDR3 protein: CASSYDGGVGNEQYF
CDR3 DNA: TGTGCCAGCAGTTACGACGGAGGCGTAGGGAACGAGCAGTACTTC
D gene: .
clone size: once
V gene: TRBV6-5
J gene: TRBJ2-7

CDR3 protein: CASSSLLAGATDTQYF
CDR3 DNA: TGTGCCAGCAGTTCGTTACTAGCGGGAGCGACAGATACGCAGTATTTT
D gene: TRBD2
clone size: .
V gene: TRBV6-6
J gene: TRBJ2-3

CDR3 protein: CASSPGTGTDTQYF
CDR3 DNA: TGTGCCAGCAGCCCGGGGACAGGCACAGATACGCAGTATTTT
D gene: TRBD1
clone size: .
V gene: TRBV11-2
J gene: TRBJ2-3

CDR3 protein: CASSLSGATGNTIYF
CDR3 DNA: TGCGCCAGCAGCTTGTCGGGGGCGACTGGAAACACCATATATTTT
D gene: .
clone size: .
V gene: TRBV5-1
J gene: TRBJ1-3

CDR3 protein: CSVDASGRVNEQFF
CDR3 DNA: TGCAGCGTTGACGCCAGCGGGAGGGTAAATGAGCAGTTCTTC
D gene: TRBD2
clone size: .
V gene: TRBV29-1
J gene: TRBJ2-1

CDR3 protein: CASAGQGNSPLHF
CDR3 DNA: TGTGCCAGCGCTGGACAGGGAAATTCACCCCTCCACTTT
D gene: TRBD1
clone size: .
V gene: TRBV19
J gene: TRBJ1-6

CDR3 protein: CASSLLPGQNYEQYF
CDR3 DNA: TGTGCCAGTAGTCTCTTACCGGGACAGAACTACGAGCAGTACTTC
D gene: TRBD1
clone size: .
V gene: TRBV19
J gene: TRBJ2-7

CDR3 protein: CASSLVGVNTDTQYF
CDR3 DNA: TGTGCCAGCAGCTTAGTCGGCGTGAACACAGATACGCAGTATTTT
D gene: .
clone size: few
V gene: TRBV7-6
J gene: TRBJ2-3

CDR3 protein: CASSLAWAGEQFF
CDR3 DNA: TGTGCCAGCAGCTTAGCGTGGGCAGGTGAGCAGTTCTTC
D gene: .
clone size: .
V gene: TRBV7-2
J gene: TRBJ2-1

CDR3 protein: CASSVEGARNTEAFF
CDR3 DNA: TGTGCCAGCAGCGTAGAGGGGGCCCGGAACACTGAAGCTTTCTTT
D gene: TRBD1
clone size: .
V gene: TRBV9
J gene: TRBJ1-1

CDR3 protein: CASSQPGTERGYTF
CDR3 DNA: TGTGCCAGCAGCCAACCCGGGACAGAGCGCGGCTACACCTTC
D gene: TRBD1
clone size: .
V gene: TRBV4-2
J gene: TRBJ1-2

CDR3 protein: CASSQGDRGPYGYTF
CDR3 DNA: TGTGCCAGCAGCCAAGGGGACAGGGGTCCCTATGGCTACACCTTC
D gene: TRBD1
clone size: .
V gene: TRBV3-1/TRBV3-2
J gene: TRBJ1-2

CDR3 protein: CASSLVVGGSLYGYTF
CDR3 DNA: TGTGCCAGCAGCTTAGTAGTTGGCGGAAGTCTCTATGGCTACACCTTC
D gene: .
clone size: .
V gene: TRBV7-9
J gene: TRBJ1-2

CDR3 protein: CASSLGRTSTYEQYF
CDR3 DNA: TGTGCCAGCAGCTTGGGGAGAACTTCGACCTACGAGCAGTACTTC
D gene: .
clone size: .
V gene: TRBV7-9
J gene: TRBJ2-7

CDR3 protein: CASQTRGNTEAFF
CDR3 DNA: TGTGCCAGTCAGACCAGGGGGAACACTGAAGCTTTCTTT
D gene: .
clone size: .
V gene: TRBV19
J gene: TRBJ1-1

CDR3 protein: CASSVRETGELFF
CDR3 DNA: TGTGCCAGCAGTGTACGGGAAACCGGGGAGCTGTTTTTT
D gene: .
clone size: few
V gene: TRBV2
J gene: TRBJ2-2

CDR3 protein: CASINRPDGYTF
CDR3 DNA: TGTGCCAGCATCAACCGGCCGGATGGCTACACCTTC
D gene: .
clone size: .
V gene: TRBV6-1
J gene: TRBJ1-2

CDR3 protein: CASSLNLGGHTFF
CDR3 DNA: TGTGCCAGCAGCTTAAACCTCGGGGGACATACGTTCTTC
D gene: .
clone size: .
V gene: TRBV7-3
J gene: TRBJ2-1

CDR3 protein: CASSSTGTGLFDSPLHF
CDR3 DNA: TGTGCCAGCAGCTCAACCGGGACAGGGTTATTTGATTCACCCCTCCACTTT
D gene: TRBD1
clone size: .
V gene: TRBV7-2
J gene: TRBJ1-6

CDR3 protein: CASSQDRDGTYEQYF
CDR3 DNA: TGTGCCAGCAGCCAAGACCGGGACGGGACCTACGAGCAGTACTTC
D gene: .
clone size: .
V gene: TRBV4-2
J gene: TRBJ2-7

CDR3 protein: CASSSLLLKSEKLFF
CDR3 DNA: TGTGCCAGCAGTTCTCTCCTACTAAAGAGTGAAAAACTGTTTTTT
D gene: .
clone size: .
V gene: TRBV28
J gene: TRBJ1-4

CDR3 protein: CASSTTGTAPNTLHF
CDR3 DNA: TGTGCCAGTAGCACGACAGGAACCGCCCCCAACACCCTCCACTTT
D gene: .
clone size: .
V gene: TRBV19
J gene: TRBJ1-6

CDR3 protein: CASSFRDRNTEAFF
CDR3 DNA: TGTGCCAGCAGCTTTAGGGATAGGAACACTGAAGCTTTCTTT
D gene: .
clone size: .
V gene: TRBV13
J gene: TRBJ1-1

CDR3 protein: CASRDRGHSPLHF
CDR3 DNA: TGTGCCTCCCGGGACAGGGGGCATTCACCCCTCCACTTT
D gene: TRBD1
clone size: .
V gene: TRBV12-3/TRBV12-4
J gene: TRBJ1-6

CDR3 protein: CATSRGTSSGNEQFF
CDR3 DNA: TGTGCCACCAGCAGAGGGACTAGCAGTGGCAATGAGCAGTTCTTC
D gene: TRBD2
clone size: .
V gene: TRBV15
J gene: TRBJ2-1

CDR3 protein: CASSQSAAGTNQPQHF
CDR3 DNA: TGTGCCAGCAGCCAATCGGCTGCGGGGACAAATCAGCCCCAGCATTTT
D gene: .
clone size: once
V gene: TRBV16
J gene: TRBJ1-5

CDR3 protein: CATREGQGSPLHF
CDR3 DNA: TGTGCCACTCGGGAGGGACAGGGATCACCCCTCCACTTT
D gene: TRBD1
clone size: .
V gene: TRBV19
J gene: TRBJ1-6

CDR3 protein: CASSDEQYF
CDR3 DNA: TGCGCCAGCTCCGACGAGCAGTACTTC
D gene: .
clone size: .
V gene: TRBV10-1
J gene: TRBJ2-7

CDR3 protein: CASSGPMNTEAFF
CDR3 DNA: TGTGCCAGCAGTGGGCCTATGAACACTGAAGCTTTCTTT
D gene: .
clone size: .
V gene: TRBV2
J gene: TRBJ1-1

CDR3 protein: CASSIPSDTQYF
CDR3 DNA: TGCGCCAGCAGCATACCGTCAGATACGCAGTATTTT
D gene: .
clone size: .
V gene: TRBV5-1
J gene: TRBJ2-3

CDR3 protein: CASRRDVNTGELFF
CDR3 DNA: TGTGCCAGCCGGAGGGACGTCAACACCGGGGAGCTGTTTTTT
D gene: .
clone size: .
V gene: TRBV2
J gene: TRBJ2-2

CDR3 protein: CASSPGKSYDEQYF
CDR3 DNA: TGTGCCAGCAGTCCAGGGAAGTCCTACGACGAGCAGTACTTC
D gene: .
clone size: .
V gene: TRBV6-5
J gene: TRBJ2-7

CDR3 protein: CASSLLGVGGTEAFF
CDR3 DNA: TGTGCCAGCAGTTTATTGGGGGTCGGGGGCACTGAAGCTTTCTTT
D gene: .
clone size: .
V gene: TRBV28
J gene: TRBJ1-1

CDR3 protein: CASSLRLNYGYTF
CDR3 DNA: TGTGCCAGCAGTTTACGGCTAAACTATGGCTACACCTTC
D gene: .
clone size: few
V gene: TRBV28
J gene: TRBJ1-2

CDR3 protein: CASSLAAGGLTNTEAFF
CDR3 DNA: TGTGCCAGCAGCTTAGCGGCGGGGGGCTTGACGAACACTGAAGCTTTCTTT
D gene: .
clone size: .
V gene: TRBV7-8
J gene: TRBJ1-1

CDR3 protein: CASSFGGSGYGYTF
CDR3 DNA: TGTGCCAGCAGTTTTGGTGGTTCGGGCTATGGCTACACCTTC
D gene: .
clone size: once
V gene: TRBV28
J gene: TRBJ1-2

CDR3 protein: CATSREGIWNTEAFF
CDR3 DNA: TGTGCCACCAGCAGAGAGGGGATCTGGAACACTGAAGCTTTCTTT
D gene: .
clone size: .
V gene: TRBV15
J gene: TRBJ1-1

CDR3 protein: CASFRDRVTDTQYF
CDR3 DNA: TGCGCCAGTTTCCGGGACAGGGTCACAGATACGCAGTATTTT
D gene: TRBD1
clone size: .
V gene: TRBV5-1
J gene: TRBJ2-3

CDR3 protein: CASSLNRGEANYGYTF
CDR3 DNA: TGTGCCAGCAGCTTGAACAGGGGTGAAGCTAACTATGGCTACACCTTC
D gene: TRBD1
clone size: .
V gene: TRBV5-4
J gene: TRBJ1-2

CDR3 protein: CASRPVGGIPPTDTQYF
CDR3 DNA: TGCGCCAGCAGACCCGTTGGGGGGATCCCCCCCACAGATACGCAGTATTTT
D gene: .
clone size: once
V gene: TRBV5-1
J gene: TRBJ2-3